This entry concerns a single T cell receptor (beta chain). The primer mix had 60 Vbeta and 13 Jbeta primers. Only in-frame clones appear in the TCRdb table, and some are missing; sequencing was by immunoSEQ multiplex PCR. Among 200,000 or so clones, approximately 88% were seen once, and the ten largest hold about 2.4%. This sample is drawn from a study of cytomegalovirus exposure and HLA in healthy donors. Germline CDR1 is LNHNV and CDR2 is YYDKDF (reference sequence). V was pared by 0 bases and J by 6 bases, with 13 bases of the junction left unmatched. CDR3 length: 19 amino acids. The rearrangement links TRBV15 to TRBJ2-1, with 11 bases fitting TRBD2. Sequenced input: PBMCs. This clonotype was obtained from a woman between 50 and 59 years old in good health and CMV-seropositive. The CDR3 region is CATSREWFSGGAMVNEQFF. Here the CDR3 DNA reads TGTGCCACCAGCAGAGAATGGTTTAGCGGGGGGGCCATGGTCAATGAGCAGTTCTTC. The variable domain in full, with the rest retrieved from reference TRBV15 and TRBJ2-1, is DAMVIQNPRYQVTQFGKPVTLSCSQTLNHNVMYWYQQKSSQAPKLLFHYYDKDFNNEADTPDNFQSRRPNTSFCFLDIRSPGLGDTAMYLCATSREWFSGGAMVNEQFFGPGTRLTVL.